Here is one T cell receptor beta chain with its context. Each CDR3 protein is one row after TCRdb ran MiXCR on the 5' RACE reads. The sample comprises under 200,000 distinct CDR3 sequences, roughly 12% of which are singletons, and roughly 3.8% rests with the top ten. The data derive from a study of T-cell memory formation after mild COVID-19. This CDR3 spans 16 amino acids. J lost 0 bases, V lost 6 bases, and 5 bases had no gene match. Germline lookup yields CDR1 MNHEY and CDR2 SMNVEV (reference sequence). This TCR was sampled from a man younger than 30 who had mild COVID-19 (a few samples of this study predate the infection). Cell type and time point are not known. The chain combines TRBV27 with TRBJ2-1; 10 bases align to TRBD2. Sequenced material: PBMCs or a T cell subset sorted from them (not recorded which). The CDR3 loop reads CASRMTSGYSYNEQFF. The CDR3 coding sequence is TGTGCCAGCAGAATGACTAGCGGGTACTCCTACAATGAGCAGTTCTTC.